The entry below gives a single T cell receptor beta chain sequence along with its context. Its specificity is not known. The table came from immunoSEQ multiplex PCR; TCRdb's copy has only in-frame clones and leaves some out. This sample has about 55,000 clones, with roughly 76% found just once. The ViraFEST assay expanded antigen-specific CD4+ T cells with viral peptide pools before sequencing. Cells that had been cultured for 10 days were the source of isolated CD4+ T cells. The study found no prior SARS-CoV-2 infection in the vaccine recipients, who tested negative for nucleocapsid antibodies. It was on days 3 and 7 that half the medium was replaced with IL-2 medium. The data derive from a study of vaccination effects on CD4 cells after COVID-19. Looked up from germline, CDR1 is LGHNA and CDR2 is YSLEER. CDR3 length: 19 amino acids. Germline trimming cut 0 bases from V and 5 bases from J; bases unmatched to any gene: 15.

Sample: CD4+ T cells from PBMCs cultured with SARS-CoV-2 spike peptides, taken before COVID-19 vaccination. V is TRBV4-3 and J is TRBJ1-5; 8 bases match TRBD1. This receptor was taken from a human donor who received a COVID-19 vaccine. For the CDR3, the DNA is TGCGCCAGCAGCCAAGATGGGGACAGGTGGCAGGTGGTTGATCAGCCCCAGCATTTT. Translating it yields CASSQDGDRWQVVDQPQHF.